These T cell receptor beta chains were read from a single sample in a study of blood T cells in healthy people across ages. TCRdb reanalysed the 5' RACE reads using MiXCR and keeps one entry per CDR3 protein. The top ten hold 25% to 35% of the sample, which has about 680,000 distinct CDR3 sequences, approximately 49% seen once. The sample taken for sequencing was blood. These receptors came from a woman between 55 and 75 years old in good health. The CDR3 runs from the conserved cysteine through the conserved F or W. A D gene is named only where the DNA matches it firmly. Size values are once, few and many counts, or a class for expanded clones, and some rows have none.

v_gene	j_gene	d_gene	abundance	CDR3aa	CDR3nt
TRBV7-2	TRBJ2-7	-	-	CASSLRGVPYEQYF	TGTGCCAGCAGTCTTAGAGGGGTCCCCTACGAGCAGTACTTC
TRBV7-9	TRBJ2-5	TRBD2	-	CASSLGISGREETQYF	TGTGCCAGCAGCTTAGGAATTAGCGGGAGGGAAGAGACCCAGTACTTC
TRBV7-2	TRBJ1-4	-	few	CASSFEVYEKLFF	TGTGCCAGCAGCTTTGAAGTGTATGAAAAACTGTTTTTT
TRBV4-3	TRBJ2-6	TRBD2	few	CASSQETSGGRGANVLTF	TGCGCCAGCAGCCAAGAGACCTCCGGCGGGAGAGGGGCCAACGTCCTGACTTTC
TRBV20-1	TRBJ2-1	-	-	CSARAGPILNEQFF	TGCAGTGCTAGAGCGGGCCCGATCCTCAATGAGCAGTTCTTC
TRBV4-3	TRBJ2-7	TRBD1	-	CASSQEQGAQGLYYEQYF	TGCGCCAGCAGCCAAGAACAGGGGGCGCAGGGGCTTTACTACGAGCAGTACTTC
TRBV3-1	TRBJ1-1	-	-	CASSHEGQGTEAFF	TGTGCCAGCAGCCACGAGGGGCAGGGGACCGAAGCTTTCTTT
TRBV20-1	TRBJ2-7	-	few	CSAPIPSSGSYEQYF	TGCAGTGCTCCAATCCCCAGCAGCGGCTCCTACGAGCAGTACTTC
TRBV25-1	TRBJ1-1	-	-	CASSGRRVKPTEAFF	TGTGCCAGCAGTGGGCGGAGGGTAAAACCCACTGAAGCTTTCTTT
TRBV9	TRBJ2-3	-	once	CASSASYGVSTDTQYF	TGTGCCAGCAGCGCCAGCTACGGAGTTAGCACAGATACGCAGTATTTT
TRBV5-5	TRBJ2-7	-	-	CASGRLIDISSRETQYF	TGTGCCAGCGGCCGCCTAATTGATATTTCTTCGAGGGAGACCCAGTACTTT
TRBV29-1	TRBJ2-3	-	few	CSGKRTGRGQYF	TGCAGCGGTAAAAGGACCGGCCGTGGGCAGTATTTT
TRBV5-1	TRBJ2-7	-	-	CVSSLAAGNDEQYF	TGCGTCAGCAGCTTGGCGGCAGGGAACGACGAGCAGTACTTC
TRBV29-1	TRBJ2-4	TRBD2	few	CSVELGTGGRNIQYF	TGCAGCGTTGAACTCGGAACGGGAGGACGAAACATTCAGTACTTC
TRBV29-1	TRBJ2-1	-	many	CSVELRDNEQFF	TGCAGCGTTGAACTCCGGGACAATGAGCAGTTCTTC
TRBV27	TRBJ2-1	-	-	CASRLIERNNEQFF	TGTGCCAGCAGGTTAATCGAGCGGAACAATGAGCAGTTCTTC
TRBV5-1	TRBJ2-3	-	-	CASRGTGVGTDTQYF	TGCGCCAGCAGAGGTACAGGAGTTGGCACAGATACGCAGTATTTT
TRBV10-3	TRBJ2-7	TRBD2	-	CAIRREEREQYF	TGTGCCATCAGGCGGGAGGAGCGCGAGCAGTACTTC
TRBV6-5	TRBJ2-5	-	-	CASRKRPDKTQYF	TGTGCCAGCAGGAAACGCCCGGATAAGACCCAGTACTTC
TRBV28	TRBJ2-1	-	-	CASNPAGITAVEQFF	TGTGCCAGCAACCCGGCTGGGATAACTGCGGTTGAGCAGTTCTTC
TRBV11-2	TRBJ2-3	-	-	CASSLFGGDMTTQYF	TGTGCCAGCAGCTTATTCGGCGGGGACATGACAACGCAGTATTTT
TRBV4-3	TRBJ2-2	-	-	CASSQERYYTGELFF	TGCGCCAGCAGCCAAGAGAGGTATTACACCGGGGAGCTGTTTTTT
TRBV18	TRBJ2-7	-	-	CASSPPSGGYNEQYF	TGTGCCAGCTCACCCCCGTCGGGTGGATACAATGAGCAGTACTTC
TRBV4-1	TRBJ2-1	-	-	CASSQGGTTYNEQFF	TGCGCCAGCAGCCAAGGGGGGACAACCTACAATGAGCAGTTCTTC
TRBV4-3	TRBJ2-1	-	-	CASSQDGAGVYNEQFF	TGCGCCAGCAGCCAAGATGGGGCAGGGGTCTACAATGAGCAGTTCTTC
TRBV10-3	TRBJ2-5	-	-	CAIREHGETQYF	TGTGCCATCCGGGAACATGGAGAGACCCAGTACTTC
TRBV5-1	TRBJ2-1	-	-	CASSLADLIYNEQFF	TGCGCCAGCAGCTTGGCCGATCTGATTTACAATGAGCAGTTCTTC
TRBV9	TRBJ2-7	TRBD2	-	CASSKGLAGENEQYF	TGTGCCAGCAGCAAAGGACTAGCGGGAGAGAACGAGCAGTACTTC
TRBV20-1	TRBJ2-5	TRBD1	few	CSATYWGRGRETQYF	TGCAGTGCTACCTACTGGGGCAGGGGGCGAGAGACCCAGTACTTC
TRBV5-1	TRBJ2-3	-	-	CASSLAYGGLRTDTQYF	TGCGCCAGCAGCTTGGCCTATGGGGGGCTAAGAACAGATACGCAGTATTTT
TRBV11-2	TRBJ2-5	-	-	CASSLIQGVPETQYF	TGTGCCAGCAGCTTAATTCAGGGAGTGCCGGAGACCCAGTACTTC
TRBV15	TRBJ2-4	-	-	CATSRDQTAKNIQYF	TGTGCCACCAGCAGAGATCAAACAGCCAAAAACATTCAGTACTTC
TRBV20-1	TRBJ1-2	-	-	CSANRAMYGYTF	TGCAGTGCTAACAGGGCTATGTATGGCTACACCTTC
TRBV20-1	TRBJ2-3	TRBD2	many	CSAVAGATDTQYF	TGCAGTGCTGTAGCGGGAGCAACAGATACGCAGTATTTT
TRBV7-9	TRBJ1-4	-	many	CASSIGEKLFF	TGTGCCAGCAGCATCGGGGAAAAACTGTTTTTT
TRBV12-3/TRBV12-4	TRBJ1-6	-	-	CASSLGQQNSPLHF	TGTGCCAGCAGTTTGGGGCAGCAGAATTCACCCCTCCACTTT
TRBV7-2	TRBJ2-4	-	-	CASSVSAIGNIQYF	TGTGCCAGCAGCGTGTCGGCCATTGGGAACATTCAGTACTTC
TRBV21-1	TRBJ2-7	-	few	CASSKGLAGDEQYF	TGTGCCAGCAGCAAAGGGCTAGCGGGAGACGAGCAGTACTTC
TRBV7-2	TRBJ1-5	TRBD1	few	CASSSDRVEQSAQHF	TGTGCCAGCAGCTCGGACAGGGTCGAACAATCAGCCCAGCATTTT
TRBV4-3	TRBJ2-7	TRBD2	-	CASSQEAGETSYEQYF	TGCGCCAGCAGCCAAGAAGCGGGAGAGACCTCCTACGAGCAGTACTTC
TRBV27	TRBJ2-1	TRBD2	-	CASSLSTGLAGINEQFF	TGTGCCAGCAGTTTATCAACGGGACTAGCGGGAATCAATGAGCAGTTCTTC
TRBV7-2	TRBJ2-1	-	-	CASSREVYNEQFF	TGTGCCAGCAGCCGTGAGGTTTACAATGAGCAGTTCTTC
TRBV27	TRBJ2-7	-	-	CASSFTGLRSYEQYF	TGTGCCAGCAGTTTCACAGGGTTGAGATCCTACGAGCAGTACTTC
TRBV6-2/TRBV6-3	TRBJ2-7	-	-	CASSPPDRYGPLYEQYF	TGTGCCAGCAGTCCTCCAGACCGGTACGGTCCTCTCTACGAGCAGTACTTC
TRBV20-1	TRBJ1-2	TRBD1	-	CSARRTGAQLYGYTF	TGCAGTGCTAGAAGGACAGGGGCTCAACTGTATGGCTACACCTTC